This T cell receptor (beta chain) appears in the sequencing data of a study of blood T cells in healthy people across ages. Donors were healthy Caucasian individuals from Russia aged roughly 6 to 90. This CDR3 has 15 residues. Next came a second PCR, run for about 7 to 12 cycles, which used a sample-barcoded 5' primer along with a J-beta primer mix. Via MiXCR, TCRdb re-called the 5' RACE reads, giving one row per CDR3 protein. The table includes roughly 800,000 distinct CDR3 sequences, around 25% detected once. This same sample was also taken into another study, of T cells of mothers and their children.

The V and J genes are TRBV21-1 and TRBJ2-5; TRBD1 is taken as the D call from the table, unchecked against the DNA. TRBV21-1 is recorded as a pseudogene. The material sequenced was blood. The sequence was obtained from a boy aged 10-17 years in good health. The CDR3 DNA is TGTGCCAGCAGCAAAGAACGTCCGGGGCGAGAGACCCAGTACTTC. It translates to CASSKERPGRETQYF.